The 27 T cell receptor beta chains given below trace back to one sample, sequenced in a study of T cells after yellow fever vaccination. TCRdb recomputed calls from the 5' RACE reads with MiXCR, one row per CDR3 protein. The repertoire consists of about 260,000 distinct CDR3 sequences, with approximately 5.2% occurring once and the leading ten covering 2.5% to 4%. Sequenced material: CD4+ T cells sorted from PBMCs, taken on the day of the yellow fever booster vaccination. The receptors come from a man between 18 and 29 years old who received the YFV17D yellow fever vaccine.

The sample holds many counts of this clonotype. J is TRBJ2-1 and V is TRBV5-1; possible D gene TRBD2, 5 bases. Germline values: CDR1 SGHRS, CDR2 YFSETQ. This CDR3 spans 15 amino acids. Trimming took 2 bases from V and 7 from J, leaving 16 bases between them. CDR3 residues: CASSFEGPLGNEQFF. CDR3 nucleotide sequence: TGCGCCAGCAGCTTTGAGGGCCCCCTGGGAAATGAGCAGTTCTTC. Variable domain in full (rest from reference TRBV5-1 and TRBJ2-1): KAGVTQTPRYLIKTRGQQVTLSCSPISGHRSVSWYQQTPGQGLQFLFEYFSETQRNKGNFPGRFSGRQFSNSRSEMNVSTLELGDSALYLCASSFEGPLGNEQFFGPGTRLTVL.

This clonotype was observed at least ten times. The V call is TRBV9, the J call TRBJ2-1; D not certain. The CDR3 consists of 14 residues. V was cut by 6 bases and J by 0 bases, with 10 bases left in between. Germline-derived CDR1 and CDR2 are SGDLS and YYNGEE. DNA for the CDR3: TGTGCCAGCAACCTTGGTCCCTCCTACAATGAGCAGTTCTTC. As protein: CASNLGPSYNEQFF.

The chain recombines TRBV5-1 with TRBJ1-1; D uncertain. Germline lookup yields CDR1 SGHRS and CDR2 YFSETQ. V gave up 6 bases and J gave up 0 bases, with 9 bases separating them. The length of the CDR3 is 13 residues. DNA for the CDR3: TGCGCCAGCATGCGGCAGGTGAACACTGAAGCTTTCTTT. Its translation: CASMRQVNTEAFF.

This clonotype was detected many times. DNA for the CDR3: TGCAGTGCTAGACGCTCCGGGACTAGGGATAAGGGTGAGCAGTTCTTC. Protein sequence: CSARRSGTRDKGEQFF. This sequence joins TRBV20-1 and TRBJ2-1; TRBD2 matches 8 bases. Germline CDR1 DFQATT, CDR2 SNEGSKA (reference sequence). The CDR3 runs to 16 residues. J was trimmed by 9 bases and V by 2 bases; bases with no gene match: 15.

This clonotype appeared many times. V usage is TRBV29-1 and J usage is TRBJ2-6; D call uncertain. Germline lookup yields CDR1 SQVTM and CDR2 ANQGSEA. V lost 3 bases, J lost 3 bases, and 6 bases lay in between. The CDR3 covers 13 residues. This chain's CDR3 is CSVDSLGANVLTF. DNA for the CDR3: TGCAGCGTTGACTCCCTTGGGGCCAACGTCCTGACTTTC. Together with reference TRBV29-1 and TRBJ2-6, the CDR3 gives the full variable domain: SAVISQKPSRDICQRGTSLTIQCQVDSQVTMMFWYRQQPGQSLTLIATANQGSEATYESGFVIDKFPISRPNLTFSTLTVSNMSPEDSSIYLCSVDSLGANVLTFGAGSRLTVL.

The chain uses TRBV12-3 or TRBV12-4 and TRBJ1-2; maybe TRBD1 (5 bases). V dropped 3 bases and J dropped 4 bases, with 12 bases sitting between them. This CDR3 has 14 amino acids. The CDR3 DNA reads TGTGCCAGCAGTTTGGCAGGGTCTCCCTATGGCTACACCTTC. Residues: CASSLAGSPYGYTF.

The rearrangement joins TRBV28 to TRBJ1-1; no clear D. CDR1 and CDR2 from the germline V gene are MDHEN and SYDVKM. The CDR3 is 13 amino acids. Trimming stripped 8 bases from V and 7 bases from J, with 17 bases between. CDR3 sequence reads: CASGYPPLYEAFF. CDR3 in DNA: TGTGCCAGCGGGTACCCCCCTCTATATGAAGCTTTCTTT.

This chain links TRBV25-1 with TRBJ1-2; D unclear. This CDR3 spans 12 amino acids. V lost 3 bases and J lost 4, with 6 bases in between. Germline-derived CDR1 and CDR2 are MGHDK and SYGVNS. The DNA of the CDR3 is TGTGCCAGCAGTGATGACGGCTATGGCTACACCTTC. This encodes CASSDDGYGYTF.

The sample holds a few counts of this clonotype. The V and J genes are TRBV30 and TRBJ1-1; no firm D call. V dropped 1 base and J dropped 10 bases, with 13 bases sitting between them. Germline lookup yields CDR1 GTSNPN and CDR2 SVGIG (reference sequence). The CDR3 is 12 amino acids. The CDR3 sequence: CAWSDQWRLAFF. The DNA of the CDR3 is TGTGCCTGGAGTGACCAGTGGCGGCTAGCTTTCTTT.

This clonotype was observed a handful of times. The chain recombines TRBV7-3 with TRBJ2-1; 8 nucleotides agree with TRBD1. Germline V gene sequence: CDR1 SGHTA, CDR2 FQGTGA. CDR3 length: 15 residues. Losses at the gene ends were 3 bases for V and 7 bases for J; bases not matched to a gene: 8. DNA of the CDR3: TGTGCCAGCAGCTTCACAGGGGGATCAGATAATGAGCAGTTCTTC. This gives the protein CASSFTGGSDNEQFF.

The CDR3 sequence: CASSLFRGRENTEAFF. CDR3 coding DNA: TGTGCCAGCAGTTTATTCAGGGGGCGAGAGAACACTGAAGCTTTCTTT. The chain has TRBV28 and TRBJ1-1; 8 nucleotides agree with TRBD1. Germline V gene sequence: CDR1 MDHEN, CDR2 SYDVKM. V lost 1 base, J lost 1 base, and 5 bases stayed unmatched. The CDR3 loop spans 16 amino acids. The full variable domain, with the rest looked up from reference TRBV28 and TRBJ1-1, is DVKVTQSSRYLVKRTGEKVFLECVQDMDHENMFWYRQDPGLGLRLIYFSYDVKMKEKGDIPEGYSVSREKKERFSLILESASTNQTSMYLCASSLFRGRENTEAFFGQGTRLTVV.

This clonotype was counted only a few times. V gene TRBV30 combines with J gene TRBJ2-5, with D unclear. The ends were cut back, 3 bases at V and 0 bases at J, with 11 bases in the middle. CDR1 is GTSNPN and CDR2 is SVGIG in the germline V gene (reference sequence). The CDR3 contains 14 residues. The CDR3 region is CAWRDGKYQETQYF. Written as DNA, the CDR3 is TGTGCCTGGAGAGACGGAAAGTACCAAGAGACCCAGTACTTC.

The rearrangement links TRBV6-1 to TRBJ2-3, with D uncertain. This CDR3 contains 15 residues. V dropped 6 bases and J dropped 3 bases, with 16 bases sitting between them. The germline V gene encodes CDR1 MNHNS and CDR2 SASEGT. The DNA for the CDR3 is TGTGCCAGCAGCACCAACCCCCTCGAGACAGATACGCAGTATTTT. It translates to CASSTNPLETDTQYF.

This clonotype was observed many times. The CDR3 here is CASSLDSRNTEAFF. The CDR3 DNA is TGCGCCAGCAGCTTGGACAGCCGGAACACTGAAGCTTTCTTT. The rearrangement uses TRBV5-1 and TRBJ1-1; D not certain. Germline V CDR1 and CDR2: SGHRS, YFSETQ. The CDR3 covers 14 residues. V was shortened by 0 bases and J by 1 base, with 7 bases between the two germline ends. The full variable domain, with the rest looked up from reference TRBV5-1 and TRBJ1-1, is KAGVTQTPRYLIKTRGQQVTLSCSPISGHRSVSWYQQTPGQGLQFLFEYFSETQRNKGNFPGRFSGRQFSNSRSEMNVSTLELGDSALYLCASSLDSRNTEAFFGQGTRLTVV.

The chain combines TRBV6-6 with TRBJ2-2, with 9 bases lining up with TRBD1. This CDR3 region has 18 residues. Germline CDR1 is MNHNY and CDR2 is SVGAGI (reference sequence). With 4 bases clipped from V and 4 bases from J, the junction kept 13 bases outside the gene matches. In nucleotides, the CDR3 is TGTGCCAGCAGTTCCACTATTGGGGACAGGGTTTTCACCGGGGAGCTGTTTTTT. Translating gives CASSSTIGDRVFTGELFF.

This clonotype was counted ten times or more. CDR3 sequence: CSVDRGTDTQYF. CDR3 DNA sequence: TGCAGCGTTGACAGGGGCACAGATACGCAGTATTTT. This rearrangement joins TRBV29-1 to TRBJ2-3; D may be TRBD1 (5 bases). The CDR3 contains 12 residues. V was pared by 3 bases and J by 1 base, with 5 bases between. Germline V lookup: CDR1 SQVTM, CDR2 ANQGSEA.

This clonotype was seen only a few times. The rearrangement joins TRBV11-2 to TRBJ1-3, with D perhaps matching TRBD1 (5 bases). The germline CDR1 and CDR2 sequences are SGHAT and FQNNGV. V shed 1 base and J shed 4 bases, with 17 bases lying between them. The CDR3 is made up of 17 amino acids. CDR3 residues: CASSLGAGTRRGNTIYF. CDR3 coding DNA: TGTGCCAGCAGCTTAGGGGCCGGGACCCGCCGAGGAAACACCATATATTTT.

This clonotype was detected ten times or more. The chain has TRBV5-1 and TRBJ1-2; 8 bases align to TRBD1. In germline, CDR1 is SGHRS, CDR2 YFSETQ. The CDR3 runs to 15 residues. V lost 0 bases to trimming and J lost 6 bases; unmatched junction nucleotides: 7. This CDR3 is CASSLGTGLFDGYTF. As DNA, the CDR3 is TGCGCCAGCAGCTTGGGGACAGGGCTCTTCGATGGCTACACCTTC.

The sample holds many counts of this clonotype. The chain is built from TRBV6-5 and TRBJ1-2; D unclear. V lost 0 bases and J lost 0, with 8 bases in between. CDR3 length: 15 residues. CDR1 is MNHEY and CDR2 is SVGAGI in the germline V gene. The CDR3 protein is CASSYSSASNYGYTF. CDR3 nucleotide sequence: TGTGCCAGCAGTTACTCGAGCGCCTCTAACTATGGCTACACCTTC.

This clonotype has a count of ten or more. The chain uses TRBV12-3 or TRBV12-4 and TRBJ2-1, with D perhaps TRBD1 (6 bases). The CDR3 runs to 14 residues. V was clipped by 5 bases and J by 8 bases, with 16 bases between them. The CDR3 region is CASSKGQSVDEQFF. CDR3 sequence (DNA): TGTGCCAGCAGTAAAGGACAGTCTGTCGATGAGCAGTTCTTC.

Only one count was recorded for this clonotype. A read error may produce the germline difference seen at one junction end. The chain joins TRBV7-9 to TRBJ2-1; D uncertain. Germline assignment: CDR1 SEHNR and CDR2 FQNEAQ (reference sequence). CDR3 length: 16 residues. The CDR3 DNA reads as TGTGCCAGCAGCTTAAGTTTAGCAGGCTCCTACCATGAGCAGTTCTTC. Translating gives CASSLSLAGSYHEQFF.

This chain links TRBV4-1 with TRBJ1-5, with 7 bases lining up with TRBD1. Germline CDR1 and CDR2: MGHRA and YSYEKL. The CDR3 is 14 residues long. The V gene end was trimmed by 5 bases and the J gene end by 6 bases; junction bases not matched to a gene: 7. The CDR3 protein is CASSVQGYGQPQHF. CDR3 DNA sequence: TGCGCCAGCAGCGTACAGGGGTACGGTCAGCCCCAGCATTTT.

This clonotype occurred many times. J is TRBJ2-7 and V is TRBV29-1; 8 bases are a match to TRBD1. The V gene's germline CDR1 is SQVTM and CDR2 ANQGSEA. Unmatched junction bases numbered 3, after V lost 3 bases and J lost 2 bases. This CDR3 has 13 amino acids. In nucleotides, the CDR3 is TGCAGCGTTGATGGACAGGGCCCCTACGAGCAGTACTTC. Its translation is CSVDGQGPYEQYF.

This chain connects TRBV27 to TRBJ2-2; either TRBD1 or TRBD2 may supply D (6 bases each). This CDR3 has 15 amino acids. Germline assignment: CDR1 MNHEY and CDR2 SMNVEV (reference sequence). The V end lost 6 bases, the J end lost 7 bases, and 18 bases lay between the germline ends. DNA of the CDR3: TGTGCCAGCAGCCCTCCGGGGGCCCGCGGCGGGGAGCTGTTTTTT. It specifies CASSPPGARGGELFF.

The table lists this clonotype with many counts. This chain links TRBV5-1 with TRBJ2-7, with 9 nucleotides matching TRBD1. With 2 bases clipped from V and 9 bases from J, the junction kept 12 bases outside the gene matches. This CDR3 is 15 amino acids long. Germline V gives CDR1 SGHRS, CDR2 YFSETQ. DNA for the CDR3: TGCGCCAGCAGCTTCACAGGGGGGGACAGGGCCGGGCAGTACTTC. It translates to CASSFTGGDRAGQYF.

This clonotype has only a few counts. The chain combines TRBV7-9 with TRBJ2-7, with a tentative D call TRBD1 (5 bases). CDR3 size: 14 residues. CDR1 is SEHNR and CDR2 is FQNEAQ in the germline V gene (reference sequence). Trimming stripped 0 bases from V and 2 bases from J, with 8 bases between. CDR3 nucleotides: TGTGCCAGCAGCTTAGCAGCAGGGACCTACGAGCAGTACTTC. Translation: CASSLAAGTYEQYF.

The table lists this clonotype with many counts. V usage is TRBV6-5 and J usage is TRBJ2-5; D gene unclear. With 6 bases removed from V and 5 bases from J, the gap between germline ends came to 19 bases. The CDR3 covers 15 residues. Per germline, CDR1 MNHEY and CDR2 SVGAGI. This CDR3 reads CASSRRGAAIETQYF. CDR3 DNA sequence: TGTGCCAGCAGCCGACGAGGTGCCGCCATTGAGACCCAGTACTTC.